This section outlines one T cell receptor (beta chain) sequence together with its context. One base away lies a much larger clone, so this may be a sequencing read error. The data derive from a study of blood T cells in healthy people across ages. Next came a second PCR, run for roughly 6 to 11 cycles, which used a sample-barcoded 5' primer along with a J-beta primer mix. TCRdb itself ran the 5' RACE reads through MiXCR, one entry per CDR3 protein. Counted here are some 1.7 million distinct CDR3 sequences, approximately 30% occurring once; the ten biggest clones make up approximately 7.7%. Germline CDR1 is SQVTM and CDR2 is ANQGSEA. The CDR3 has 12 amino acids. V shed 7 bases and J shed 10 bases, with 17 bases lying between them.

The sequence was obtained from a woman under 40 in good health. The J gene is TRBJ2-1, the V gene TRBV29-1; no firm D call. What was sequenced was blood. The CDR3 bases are TGCAGCGGAACAGATTCGAGAGTGGAGCAGTTCTTC. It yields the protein CSGTDSRVEQFF.